One sample yielded the 4 T cell receptor beta chains listed below, sequenced in a study of regulatory T cells in long-lasting Graves disease. Arm-PCR of CDR3 regions with iRepertoire HTBI primers generated TCR beta libraries. TCRdb analysed the multiplex PCR reads with MiXCR anew, one entry per CDR3 protein. The data contain some 500,000 distinct CDR3 sequences, approximately 12% of them singletons. Time point: newly diagnosed GD, antithyroid drugs for less than 3 months. RNA extracted from PBMCs served as the sequencing template. The same data also went into a second study, on T cells in Graves' hyperthyroidism and ophthalmopathy.

This specimen consisted of peripheral blood mononuclear cells (PBMCs), obtained at new diagnosis, from a patient treated with antithyroid drugs. These receptors all stem from a man under 40 with Graves disease.

This clonotype showed up just a few times. This chain links TRBV4-2 with TRBJ1-5, with D perhaps TRBD1 (5 bases). The germline V and J ends were trimmed by 0 bases and 9 bases, with 15 bases remaining between them. The CDR3 sequence is 15 residues long. Germline loops: CDR1 LGHNA, CDR2 YNFKEQ. DNA of the CDR3: TGTGCCAGCAGCCAAGATCGTGGGGGTGCACGGCCCCAGCATTTT. Translated: CASSQDRGGARPQHF.

The V call is TRBV19, the J call TRBJ2-5, with 9 positions matching TRBD2. V shed 2 bases and J 5 bases; nucleotides not matched to a gene: 18. CDR3 length equals 19 residues. Germline V gene lookup returns CDR1 LNHDA and CDR2 SQIVND (reference sequence). For the CDR3, the DNA is TGTGCCAGTAGTATAAGACCCCTTGGTTTAGCGGGAGAGAGGGAGACCCAGTACTTC. Amino acid sequence: CASSIRPLGLAGERETQYF.

This clonotype was observed many times. V is TRBV7-9 and J is TRBJ1-5; TRBD1 matches at 8 bases. The length of the CDR3 is 15 residues. The germline CDR1 and CDR2 sequences are SEHNR and FQNEAQ (reference sequence). V was pared by 5 bases and J by 0 bases, with 3 bases of the junction left unmatched. For the CDR3, the DNA is TGTGCCAGCAGCCGAACAGGGGGTAGCAATCAGCCCCAGCATTTT. This encodes CASSRTGGSNQPQHF.

Worth noting for this clonotype: Germline is not matched at one junction end, which may reflect a read error. The J gene is TRBJ2-1, the V gene TRBV11-3; D remains unclear. CDR1 is SGHNT and CDR2 is YENEEA in the germline V gene. The CDR3 is 12 amino acids. CDR3 in DNA: TGTGCCAGCAGCTTAAACGTTGGTGAGCAGCTCTTC. Its translation: CASSLNVGEQLF.